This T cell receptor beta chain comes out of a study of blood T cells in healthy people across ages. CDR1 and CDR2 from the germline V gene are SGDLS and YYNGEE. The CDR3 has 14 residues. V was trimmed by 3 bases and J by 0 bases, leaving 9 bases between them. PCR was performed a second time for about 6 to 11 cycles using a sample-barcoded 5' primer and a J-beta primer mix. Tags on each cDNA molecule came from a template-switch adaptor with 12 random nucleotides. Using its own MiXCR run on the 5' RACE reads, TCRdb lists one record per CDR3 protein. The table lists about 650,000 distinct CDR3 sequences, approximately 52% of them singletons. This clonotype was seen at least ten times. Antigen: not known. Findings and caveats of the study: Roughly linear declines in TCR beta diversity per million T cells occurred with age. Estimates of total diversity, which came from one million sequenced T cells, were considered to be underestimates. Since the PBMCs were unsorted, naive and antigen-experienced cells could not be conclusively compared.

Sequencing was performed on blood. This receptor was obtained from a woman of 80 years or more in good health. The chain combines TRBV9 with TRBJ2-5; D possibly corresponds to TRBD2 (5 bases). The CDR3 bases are TGTGCCAGCAGCGCGGGGATCAACCAAGAGACCCAGTACTTC. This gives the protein CASSAGINQETQYF.